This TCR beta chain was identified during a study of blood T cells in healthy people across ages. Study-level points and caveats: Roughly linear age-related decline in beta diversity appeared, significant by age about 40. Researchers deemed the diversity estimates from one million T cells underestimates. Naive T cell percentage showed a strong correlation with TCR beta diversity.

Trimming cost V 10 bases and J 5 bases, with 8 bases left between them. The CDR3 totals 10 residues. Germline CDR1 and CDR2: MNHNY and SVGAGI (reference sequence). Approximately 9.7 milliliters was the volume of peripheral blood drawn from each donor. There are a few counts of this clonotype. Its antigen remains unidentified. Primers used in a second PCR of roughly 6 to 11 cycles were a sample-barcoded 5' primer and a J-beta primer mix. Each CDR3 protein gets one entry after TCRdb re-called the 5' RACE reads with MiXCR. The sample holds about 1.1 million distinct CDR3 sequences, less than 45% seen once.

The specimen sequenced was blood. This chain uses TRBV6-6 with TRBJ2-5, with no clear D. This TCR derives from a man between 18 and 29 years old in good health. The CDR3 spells CATQEETQYF. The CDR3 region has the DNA TGTGCCACCCAGGAGGAGACCCAGTACTTC.